The sequence of this T cell receptor beta chain was determined in a study of blood T cells in healthy people across ages. A second PCR of 7 to 11 cycles used a sample-barcoded 5' primer and a J-beta primer mix. TCRdb used MiXCR to reprocess the 5' RACE reads, holding one entry per CDR3 protein. Counted here are roughly 730,000 distinct CDR3 sequences, around three fifths occurring once; the ten biggest clones make up around a quarter. The CDR3 loop spans 16 amino acids. CDR1 and CDR2 from the germline V gene are MNHNY and SVGAGI (reference sequence). With respect to this clonotype: Its specificity is unknown.

Samples had at least 7 million PBMCs isolated from them. The study's findings and limits: Greater diversity and more naive CD4+ cells were seen in long-lived donors than in aged donors. With age, beta diversity per million T cells declined roughly linearly, significantly by approximately 40.

The J gene is TRBJ2-7, the V gene TRBV6-6, with 9 bases lining up with TRBD2. The J call is in doubt because the DNA end fits TRBJ2-5 better. The sequenced sample was blood. The TCR sequence derives from a man aged 35 to 55 in good health. Written as DNA, the CDR3 is TGTGCCAGCAGTACTTTGGGACTAGCCCCGGGAGAGACCCAGTACTTC. Amino acids: CASSTLGLAPGETQYF.